This T cell receptor (beta chain) came from a study of shared clonotypes between healthy human individuals. Regarding this clone: Its cognate antigen is unknown.

The authors ran the assay at deep level. Produced via immunoSEQ multiplex PCR; TCRdb's table is partial and in-frame only. The data hold roughly 1 million clones, with 65% to 80% observed a single time. Germline V gene lookup returns CDR1 SGHNT and CDR2 YYREEE (reference sequence). V dropped 4 bases and J dropped 4; count of bases not matched to a gene: 13. This CDR3 is 16 amino acids long. General observations from the study: Clonotype sharing among donors was thought likely to change with sequencing depth. Shared clonotypes across all four donors exceeded non-shared ones in generation probability. Relative to memory subsets, naive subsets generally showed larger estimated richness.

J is TRBJ1-2 and V is TRBV5-4; TRBD1 aligns across 7 bases. This clonotype originated in a man younger than 35 in good health. Sequencing used memory CD4+ T cells sorted from blood. Subset: CD45RA-negative fraction. The CDR3 here is CASSQPGGAQFYGYTF. CDR3 DNA: TGTGCCAGCAGCCAACCAGGGGGGGCCCAGTTCTATGGCTACACCTTC.